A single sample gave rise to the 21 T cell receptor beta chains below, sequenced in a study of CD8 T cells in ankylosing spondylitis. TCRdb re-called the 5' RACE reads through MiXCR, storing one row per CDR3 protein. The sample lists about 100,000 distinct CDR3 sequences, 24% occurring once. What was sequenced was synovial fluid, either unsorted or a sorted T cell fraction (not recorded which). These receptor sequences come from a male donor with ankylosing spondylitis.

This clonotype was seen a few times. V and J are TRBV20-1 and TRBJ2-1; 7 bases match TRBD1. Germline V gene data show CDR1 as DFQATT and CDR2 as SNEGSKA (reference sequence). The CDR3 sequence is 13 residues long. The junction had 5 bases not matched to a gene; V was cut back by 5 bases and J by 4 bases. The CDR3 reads CSALTGHYNEQFF. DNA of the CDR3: TGCAGTGCTCTGACAGGGCATTACAATGAGCAGTTCTTC.

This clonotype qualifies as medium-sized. The CDR3 nucleotides read TGTGCCAGCACCGAATCTAAAAGAGACAGAGGAAACATTCAGTACTTC. Translating it yields CASTESKRDRGNIQYF. V gene TRBV7-2 combines with J gene TRBJ2-4; D may be TRBD1 (5 bases). Germline assignment: CDR1 SGHTA and CDR2 FQGNSA. Trimming pared 7 bases from V and 6 bases from J, leaving 22 bases between. The CDR3 contains 16 residues. The full variable domain, with the rest looked up from reference TRBV7-2 and TRBJ2-4, is GAGVSQSPSNKVTEKGKDVELRCDPISGHTALYWYRQSLGQGLEFLIYFQGNSAPDKSGLPSDRFSAERTGGSVSTLTIQRTQQEDSAVYLCASTESKRDRGNIQYFGAGTRLSVL.

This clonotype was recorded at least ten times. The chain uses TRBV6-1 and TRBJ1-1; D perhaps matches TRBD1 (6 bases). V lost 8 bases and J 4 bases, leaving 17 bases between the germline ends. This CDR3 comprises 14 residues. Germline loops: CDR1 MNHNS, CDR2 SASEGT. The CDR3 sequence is CASHLGGGGTEAFF. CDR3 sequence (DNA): TGTGCCAGCCATCTAGGGGGAGGGGGCACTGAAGCTTTCTTT.

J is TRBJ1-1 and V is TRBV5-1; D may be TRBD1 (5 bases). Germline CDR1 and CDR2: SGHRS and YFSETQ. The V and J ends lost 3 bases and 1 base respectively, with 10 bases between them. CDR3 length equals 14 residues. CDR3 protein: CASSSATGNTEAFF. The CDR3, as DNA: TGCGCCAGCAGCTCCGCCACAGGGAACACTGAAGCTTTCTTT.

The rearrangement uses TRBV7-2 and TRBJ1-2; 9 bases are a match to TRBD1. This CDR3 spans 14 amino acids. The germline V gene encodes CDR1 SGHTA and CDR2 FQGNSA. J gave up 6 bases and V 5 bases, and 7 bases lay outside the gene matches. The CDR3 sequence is CASSAHRGQDGYTF. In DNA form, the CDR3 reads TGTGCCAGCAGCGCCCACAGGGGGCAGGATGGCTACACCTTC. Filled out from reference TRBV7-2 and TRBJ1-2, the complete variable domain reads GAGVSQSPSNKVTEKGKDVELRCDPISGHTALYWYRQSLGQGLEFLIYFQGNSAPDKSGLPSDRFSAERTGGSVSTLTIQRTQQEDSAVYLCASSAHRGQDGYTFGSGTRLTVV.

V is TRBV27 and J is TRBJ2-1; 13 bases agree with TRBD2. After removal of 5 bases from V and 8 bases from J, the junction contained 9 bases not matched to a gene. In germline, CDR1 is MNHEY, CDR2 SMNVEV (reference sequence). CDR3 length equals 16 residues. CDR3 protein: CASSTRTSGRHHEQFF. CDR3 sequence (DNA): TGTGCCAGCAGTACACGGACTAGCGGGAGACATCATGAGCAGTTCTTC.

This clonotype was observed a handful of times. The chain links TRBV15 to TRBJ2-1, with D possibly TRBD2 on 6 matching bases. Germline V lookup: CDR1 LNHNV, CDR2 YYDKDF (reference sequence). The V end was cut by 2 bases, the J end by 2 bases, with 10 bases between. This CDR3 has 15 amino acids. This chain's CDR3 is CATSRPPGAYNEQFF. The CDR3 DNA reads TGTGCCACCAGCAGACCCCCGGGGGCCTACAATGAGCAGTTCTTC.

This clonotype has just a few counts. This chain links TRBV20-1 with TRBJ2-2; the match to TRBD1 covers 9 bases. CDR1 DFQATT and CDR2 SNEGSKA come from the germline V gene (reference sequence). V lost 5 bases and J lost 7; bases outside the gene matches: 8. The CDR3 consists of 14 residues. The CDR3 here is CSAGRTGDYGELFF. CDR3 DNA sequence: TGCAGTGCTGGGCGGACAGGGGATTACGGGGAGCTGTTTTTT.

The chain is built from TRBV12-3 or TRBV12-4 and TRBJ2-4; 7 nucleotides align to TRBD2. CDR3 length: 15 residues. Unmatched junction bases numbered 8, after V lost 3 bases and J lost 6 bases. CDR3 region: CASSLYEGEGNIQYF. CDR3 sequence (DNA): TGTGCCAGCAGTTTGTATGAAGGGGAGGGAAACATTCAGTACTTC.

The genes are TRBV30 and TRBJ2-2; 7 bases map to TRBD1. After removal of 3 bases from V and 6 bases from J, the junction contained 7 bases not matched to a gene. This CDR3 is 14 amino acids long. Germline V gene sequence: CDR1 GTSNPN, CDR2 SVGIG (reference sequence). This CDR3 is CAWRRGTEPGELFF. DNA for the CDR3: TGTGCCTGGAGGCGAGGGACAGAACCCGGGGAGCTGTTTTTT.

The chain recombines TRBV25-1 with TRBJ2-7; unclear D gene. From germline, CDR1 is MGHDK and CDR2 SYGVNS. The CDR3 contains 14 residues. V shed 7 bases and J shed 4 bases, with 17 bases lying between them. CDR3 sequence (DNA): TGTGCCAGCACCGCGCTTCTACCGCCGTACGAGCAGTACTTC. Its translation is CASTALLPPYEQYF.

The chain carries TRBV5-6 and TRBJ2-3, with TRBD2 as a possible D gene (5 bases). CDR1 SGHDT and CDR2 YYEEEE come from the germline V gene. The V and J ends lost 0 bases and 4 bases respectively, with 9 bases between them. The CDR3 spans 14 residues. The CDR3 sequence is CASSLVTTPDTQYF. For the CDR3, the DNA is TGTGCCAGCAGCTTGGTGACTACCCCAGATACGCAGTATTTT.

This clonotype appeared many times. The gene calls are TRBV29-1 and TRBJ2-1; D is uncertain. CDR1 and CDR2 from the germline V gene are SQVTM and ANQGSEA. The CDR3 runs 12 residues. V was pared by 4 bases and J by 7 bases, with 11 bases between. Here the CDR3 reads CSVVFWANEQFF. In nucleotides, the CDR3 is TGCAGCGTTGTATTTTGGGCAAATGAGCAGTTCTTC.

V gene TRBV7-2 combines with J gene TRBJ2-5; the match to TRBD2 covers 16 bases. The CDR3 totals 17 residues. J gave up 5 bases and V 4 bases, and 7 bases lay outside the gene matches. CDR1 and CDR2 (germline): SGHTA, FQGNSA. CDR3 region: CASSSRAGLAGGETQYF. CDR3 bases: TGTGCCAGCAGCTCTAGGGCGGGACTAGCGGGAGGGGAGACCCAGTACTTC.

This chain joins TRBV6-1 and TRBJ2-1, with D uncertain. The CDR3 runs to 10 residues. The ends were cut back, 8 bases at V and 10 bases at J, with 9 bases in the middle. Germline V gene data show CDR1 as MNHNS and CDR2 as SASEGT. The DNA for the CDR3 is TGTGCCAGCCCCGGACGGGAGCAGTTCTTC. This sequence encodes CASPGREQFF.

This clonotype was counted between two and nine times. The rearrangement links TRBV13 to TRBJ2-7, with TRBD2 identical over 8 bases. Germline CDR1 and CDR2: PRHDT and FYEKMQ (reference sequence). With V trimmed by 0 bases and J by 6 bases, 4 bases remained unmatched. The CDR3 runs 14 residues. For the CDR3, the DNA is TGTGCCAGCAGCTTAGGAGCGGGAGATCCCGAGCAGTACTTC. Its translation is CASSLGAGDPEQYF.

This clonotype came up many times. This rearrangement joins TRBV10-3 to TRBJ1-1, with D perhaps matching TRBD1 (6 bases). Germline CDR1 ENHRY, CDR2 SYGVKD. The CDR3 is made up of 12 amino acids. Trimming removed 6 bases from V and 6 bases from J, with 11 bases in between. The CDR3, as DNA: TGTGCCATCAGAGGACAGTTGGCTGAAGCTTTCTTT. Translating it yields CAIRGQLAEAFF.

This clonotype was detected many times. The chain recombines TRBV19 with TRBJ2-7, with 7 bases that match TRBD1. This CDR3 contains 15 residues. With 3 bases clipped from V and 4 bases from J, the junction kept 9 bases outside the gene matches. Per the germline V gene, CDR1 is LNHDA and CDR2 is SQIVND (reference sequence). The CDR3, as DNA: TGTGCCAGTAGTATTAGGACAGGATCGGAGTACGAGCAGTACGTC. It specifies CASSIRTGSEYEQYV.

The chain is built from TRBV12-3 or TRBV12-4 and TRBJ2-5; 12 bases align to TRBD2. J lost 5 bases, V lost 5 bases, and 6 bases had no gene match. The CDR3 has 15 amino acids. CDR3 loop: CASSRRTSGKETQYF. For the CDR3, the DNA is TGTGCCAGCAGTCGGCGGACTAGCGGGAAGGAGACCCAGTACTTC.

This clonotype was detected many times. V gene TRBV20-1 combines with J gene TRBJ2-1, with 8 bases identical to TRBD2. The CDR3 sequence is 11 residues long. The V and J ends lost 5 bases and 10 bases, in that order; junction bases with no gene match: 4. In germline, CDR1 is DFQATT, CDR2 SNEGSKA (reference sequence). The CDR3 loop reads CSAWREDEQFF. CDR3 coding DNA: TGCAGTGCTTGGCGGGAGGACGAGCAGTTCTTC.

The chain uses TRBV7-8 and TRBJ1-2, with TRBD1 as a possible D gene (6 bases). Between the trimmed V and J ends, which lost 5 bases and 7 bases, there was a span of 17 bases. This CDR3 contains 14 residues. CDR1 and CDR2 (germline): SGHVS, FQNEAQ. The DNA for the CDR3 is TGTGCCAGCAGCCCTCAACAGTGGGGGGCTGGCTACACCTTC. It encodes CASSPQQWGAGYTF.